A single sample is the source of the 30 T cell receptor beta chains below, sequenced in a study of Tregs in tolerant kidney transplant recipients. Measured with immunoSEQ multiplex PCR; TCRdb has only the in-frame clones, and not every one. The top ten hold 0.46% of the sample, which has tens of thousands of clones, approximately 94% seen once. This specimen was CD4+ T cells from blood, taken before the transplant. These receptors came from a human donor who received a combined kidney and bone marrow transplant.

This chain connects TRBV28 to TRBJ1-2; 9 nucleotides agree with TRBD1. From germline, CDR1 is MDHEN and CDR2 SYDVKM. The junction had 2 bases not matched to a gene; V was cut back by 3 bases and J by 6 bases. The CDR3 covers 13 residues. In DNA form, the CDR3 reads TGTGCCAGCAGTTTCGGACAGGGGCATGGCTACACCTTC. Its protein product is CASSFGQGHGYTF.

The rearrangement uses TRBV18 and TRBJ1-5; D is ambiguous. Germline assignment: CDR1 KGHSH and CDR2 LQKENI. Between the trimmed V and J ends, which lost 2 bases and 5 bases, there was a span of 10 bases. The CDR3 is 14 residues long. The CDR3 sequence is CASSPSGGYQPQHF. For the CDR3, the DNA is TGTGCCAGCTCACCATCCGGCGGGTATCAGCCCCAGCATTTT.

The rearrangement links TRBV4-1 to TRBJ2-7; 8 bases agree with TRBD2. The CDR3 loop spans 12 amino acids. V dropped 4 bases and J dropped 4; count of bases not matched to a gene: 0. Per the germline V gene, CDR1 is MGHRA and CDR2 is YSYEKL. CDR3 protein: CASSLAGYEQYF. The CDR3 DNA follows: TGCGCCAGCAGCCTAGCGGGGTACGAGCAGTACTTC.

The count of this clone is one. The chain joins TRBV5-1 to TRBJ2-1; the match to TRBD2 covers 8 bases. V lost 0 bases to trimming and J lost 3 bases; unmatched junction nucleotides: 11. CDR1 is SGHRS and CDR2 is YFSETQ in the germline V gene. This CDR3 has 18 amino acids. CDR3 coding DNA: TGCGCCAGCAGCTTGGTTCGAGTCGGACTAGCTCTCTACAATGAGCAGTTCTTC. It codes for CASSLVRVGLALYNEQFF.

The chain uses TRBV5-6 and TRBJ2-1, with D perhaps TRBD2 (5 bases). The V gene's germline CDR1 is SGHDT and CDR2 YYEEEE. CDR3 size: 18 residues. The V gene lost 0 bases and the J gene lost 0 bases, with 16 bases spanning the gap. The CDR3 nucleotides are TGTGCCAGCAGCTTGGCAATGGTGGGCGGAGGCTCCTACAATGAGCAGTTCTTC. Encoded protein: CASSLAMVGGGSYNEQFF. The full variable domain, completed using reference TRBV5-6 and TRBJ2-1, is DAGVTQSPTHLIKTRGQQVTLRCSPKSGHDTVSWYQQALGQGPQFIFQYYEEEERQRGNFPDRFSGHQFPNYSSELNVNALLLGDSALYLCASSLAMVGGGSYNEQFFGPGTRLTVL.

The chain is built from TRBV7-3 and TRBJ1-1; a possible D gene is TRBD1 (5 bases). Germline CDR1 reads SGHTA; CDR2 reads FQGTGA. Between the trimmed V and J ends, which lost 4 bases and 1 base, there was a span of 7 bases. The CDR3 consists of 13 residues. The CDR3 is CASSYQGNTEAFF. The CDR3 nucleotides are TGTGCCAGCAGCTACCAGGGGAACACTGAAGCTTTCTTT.

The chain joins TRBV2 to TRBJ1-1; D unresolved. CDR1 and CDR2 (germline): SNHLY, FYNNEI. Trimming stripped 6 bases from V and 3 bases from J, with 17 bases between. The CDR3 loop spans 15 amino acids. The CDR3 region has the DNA TGTGCCAGCAGCCCCTATAGGACGCGGGACACTGAAGCTTTCTTT. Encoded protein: CASSPYRTRDTEAFF.

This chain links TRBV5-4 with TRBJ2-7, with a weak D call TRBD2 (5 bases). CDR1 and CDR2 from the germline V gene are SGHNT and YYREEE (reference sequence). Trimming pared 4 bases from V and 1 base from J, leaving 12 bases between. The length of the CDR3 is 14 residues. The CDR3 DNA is TGTGCCAGCAGCCAGACTGAGGGTTCCTACGAGCAGTACTTC. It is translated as CASSQTEGSYEQYF.

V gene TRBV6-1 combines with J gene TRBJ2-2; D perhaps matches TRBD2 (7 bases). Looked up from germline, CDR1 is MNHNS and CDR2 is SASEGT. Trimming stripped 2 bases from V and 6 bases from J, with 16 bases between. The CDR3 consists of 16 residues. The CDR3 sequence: CASSEWRGGYPGELFF. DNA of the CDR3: TGTGCCAGCAGTGAATGGAGGGGGGGCTACCCCGGGGAGCTGTTTTTT.

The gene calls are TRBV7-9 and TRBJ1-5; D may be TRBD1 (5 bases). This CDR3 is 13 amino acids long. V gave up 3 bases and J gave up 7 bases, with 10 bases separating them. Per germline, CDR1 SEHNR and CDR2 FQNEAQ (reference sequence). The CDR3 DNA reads TGTGCCAGCAGCTTGGCGGGGGACCAGCCCCAGCATTTT. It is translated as CASSLAGDQPQHF. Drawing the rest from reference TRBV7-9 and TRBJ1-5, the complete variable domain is DTGVSQNPRHKITKRGQNVTFRCDPISEHNRLYWYRQTLGQGPEFLTYFQNEAQLEKSRLLSDRFSAERPKGSFSTLEIQRTEQGDSAMYLCASSLAGDQPQHFGDGTRLSIL.

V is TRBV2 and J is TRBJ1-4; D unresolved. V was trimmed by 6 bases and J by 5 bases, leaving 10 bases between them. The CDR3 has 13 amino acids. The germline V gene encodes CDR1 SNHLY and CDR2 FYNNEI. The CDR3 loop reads CASSGEKNEKLFF. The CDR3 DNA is TGTGCCAGCAGCGGGGAGAAAAATGAAAAACTGTTTTTT.

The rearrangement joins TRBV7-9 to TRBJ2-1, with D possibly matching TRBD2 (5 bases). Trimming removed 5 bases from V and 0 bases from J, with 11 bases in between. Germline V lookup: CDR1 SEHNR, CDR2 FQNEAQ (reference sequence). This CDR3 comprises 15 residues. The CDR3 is CASSPPGSSYNEQFF. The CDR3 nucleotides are TGTGCCAGCAGCCCACCTGGGAGCTCCTACAATGAGCAGTTCTTC.

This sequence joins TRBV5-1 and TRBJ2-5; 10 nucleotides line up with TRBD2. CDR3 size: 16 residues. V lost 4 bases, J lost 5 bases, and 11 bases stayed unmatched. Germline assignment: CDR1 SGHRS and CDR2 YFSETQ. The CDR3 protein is CASSAGAGGPGETQYF. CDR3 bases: TGCGCCAGCAGCGCCGGAGCGGGAGGGCCAGGGGAGACCCAGTACTTC.

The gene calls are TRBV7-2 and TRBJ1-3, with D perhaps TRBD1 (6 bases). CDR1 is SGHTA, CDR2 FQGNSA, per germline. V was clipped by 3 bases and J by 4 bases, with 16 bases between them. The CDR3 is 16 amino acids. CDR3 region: CASSFLGGAGGNTIYF. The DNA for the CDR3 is TGTGCCAGCAGCTTTCTCGGGGGGGCCGGGGGAAACACCATATATTTT.

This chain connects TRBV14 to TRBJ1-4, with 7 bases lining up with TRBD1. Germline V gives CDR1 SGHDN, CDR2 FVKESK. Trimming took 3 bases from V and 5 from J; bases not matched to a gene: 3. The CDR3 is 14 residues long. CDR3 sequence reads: CASSHRGWNEKLFF. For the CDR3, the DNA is TGTGCCAGCAGCCACAGGGGGTGGAATGAAAAACTGTTTTTT.

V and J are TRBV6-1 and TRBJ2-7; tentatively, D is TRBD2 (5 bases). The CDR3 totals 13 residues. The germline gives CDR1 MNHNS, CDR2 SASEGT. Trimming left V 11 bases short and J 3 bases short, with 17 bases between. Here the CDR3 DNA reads TGTGCCGCTAAGGACTCTGGACTCTACGAGCAGTACTTC. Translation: CAAKDSGLYEQYF.

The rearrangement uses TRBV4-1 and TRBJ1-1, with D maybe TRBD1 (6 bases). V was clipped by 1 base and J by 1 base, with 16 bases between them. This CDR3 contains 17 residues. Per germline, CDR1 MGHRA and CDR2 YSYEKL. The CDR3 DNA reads TGCGCCAGCAGCCAAGGGGGGGGCAGGGGTCCGAACACTGAAGCTTTCTTT. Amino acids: CASSQGGGRGPNTEAFF.

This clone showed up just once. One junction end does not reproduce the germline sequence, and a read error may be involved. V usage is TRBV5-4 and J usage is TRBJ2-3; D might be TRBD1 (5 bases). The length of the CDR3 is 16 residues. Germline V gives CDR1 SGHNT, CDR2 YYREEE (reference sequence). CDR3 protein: CASSLAGNRGTGTQYF. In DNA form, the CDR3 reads TGTGCCAGCAGCTTGGCAGGGAATCGTGGCACAGGTACGCAGTATTTT.

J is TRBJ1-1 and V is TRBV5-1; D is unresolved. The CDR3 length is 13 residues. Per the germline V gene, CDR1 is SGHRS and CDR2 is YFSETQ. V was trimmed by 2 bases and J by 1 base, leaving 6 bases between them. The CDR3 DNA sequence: TGCGCCAGCAGCTTTAGTCCGAACACTGAAGCTTTCTTT. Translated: CASSFSPNTEAFF.

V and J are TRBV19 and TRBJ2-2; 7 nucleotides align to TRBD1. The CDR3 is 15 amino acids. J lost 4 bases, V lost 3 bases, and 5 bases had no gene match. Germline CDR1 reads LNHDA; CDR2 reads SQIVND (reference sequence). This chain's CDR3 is CASSIGRDSTGELFF. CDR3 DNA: TGTGCCAGTAGTATCGGCCGGGACAGCACCGGGGAGCTGTTTTTT.

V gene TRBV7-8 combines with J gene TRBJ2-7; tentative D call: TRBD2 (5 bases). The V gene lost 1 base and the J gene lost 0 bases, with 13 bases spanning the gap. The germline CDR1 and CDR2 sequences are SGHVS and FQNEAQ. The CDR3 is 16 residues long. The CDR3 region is CASSLEGFGSSYEQYF. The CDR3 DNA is TGTGCCAGCAGCTTAGAGGGTTTTGGGAGCTCCTACGAGCAGTACTTC.

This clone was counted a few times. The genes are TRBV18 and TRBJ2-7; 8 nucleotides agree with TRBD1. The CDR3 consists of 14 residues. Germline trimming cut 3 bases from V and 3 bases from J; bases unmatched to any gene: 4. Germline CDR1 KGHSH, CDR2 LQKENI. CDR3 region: CASSPGTGDYEQYF. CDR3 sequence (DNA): TGTGCCAGCTCACCGGGGACAGGCGACTACGAGCAGTACTTC.

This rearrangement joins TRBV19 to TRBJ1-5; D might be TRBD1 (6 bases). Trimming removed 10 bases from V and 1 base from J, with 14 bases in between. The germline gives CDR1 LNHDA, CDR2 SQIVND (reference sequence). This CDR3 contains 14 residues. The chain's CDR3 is CAIGQLMSNQPQHF. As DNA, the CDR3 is TGTGCCATAGGACAGTTGATGAGCAATCAGCCCCAGCATTTT.

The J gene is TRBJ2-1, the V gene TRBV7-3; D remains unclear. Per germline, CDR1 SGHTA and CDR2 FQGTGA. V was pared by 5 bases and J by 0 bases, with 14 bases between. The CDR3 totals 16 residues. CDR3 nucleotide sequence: TGTGCCAGCAGCCCCAGTGCGGCGAGCTCCTACAATGAGCAGTTCTTC. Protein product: CASSPSAASSYNEQFF.

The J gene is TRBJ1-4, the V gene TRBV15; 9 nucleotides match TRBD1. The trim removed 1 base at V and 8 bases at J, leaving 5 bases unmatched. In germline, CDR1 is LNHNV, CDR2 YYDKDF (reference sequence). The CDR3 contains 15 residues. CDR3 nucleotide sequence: TGTGCCACCAGCAGAGCCGGGACAGGGCGGGAAAAACTGTTTTTT. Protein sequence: CATSRAGTGREKLFF.

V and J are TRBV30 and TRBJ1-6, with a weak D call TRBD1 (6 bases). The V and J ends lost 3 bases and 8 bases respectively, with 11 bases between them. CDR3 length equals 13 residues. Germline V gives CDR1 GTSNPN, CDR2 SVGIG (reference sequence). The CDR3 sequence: CAWSVGGDSPLHF. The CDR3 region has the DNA TGTGCCTGGAGCGTAGGGGGAGATTCACCCCTCCACTTT.

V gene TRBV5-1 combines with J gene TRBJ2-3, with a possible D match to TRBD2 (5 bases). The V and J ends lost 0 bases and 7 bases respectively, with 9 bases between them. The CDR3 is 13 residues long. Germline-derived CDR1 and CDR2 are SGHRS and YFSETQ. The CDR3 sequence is CASSLDGVNTQYF. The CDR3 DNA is TGCGCCAGCAGCTTGGACGGGGTGAATACGCAGTATTTT.

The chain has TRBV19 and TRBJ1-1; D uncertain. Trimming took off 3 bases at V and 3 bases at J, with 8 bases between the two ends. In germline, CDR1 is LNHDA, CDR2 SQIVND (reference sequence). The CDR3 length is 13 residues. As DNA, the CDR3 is TGTGCCAGTAGTATTCGAGTGGACACTGAAGCTTTCTTT. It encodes CASSIRVDTEAFF. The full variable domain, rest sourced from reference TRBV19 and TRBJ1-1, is DGGITQSPKYLFRKEGQNVTLSCEQNLNHDAMYWYRQDPGQGLRLIYYSQIVNDFQKGDIAEGYSVSREKKESFPLTVTSAQKNPTAFYLCASSIRVDTEAFFGQGTRLTVV.

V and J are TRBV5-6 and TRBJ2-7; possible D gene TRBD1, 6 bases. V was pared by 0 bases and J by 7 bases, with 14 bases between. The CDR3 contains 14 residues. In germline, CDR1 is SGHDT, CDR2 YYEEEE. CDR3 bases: TGTGCCAGCAGCTTGGGGGGGCCCTTCGGGGAGCAGTACTTC. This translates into CASSLGGPFGEQYF. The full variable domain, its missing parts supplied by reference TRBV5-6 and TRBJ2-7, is DAGVTQSPTHLIKTRGQQVTLRCSPKSGHDTVSWYQQALGQGPQFIFQYYEEEERQRGNFPDRFSGHQFPNYSSELNVNALLLGDSALYLCASSLGGPFGEQYFGPGTRLTVT.

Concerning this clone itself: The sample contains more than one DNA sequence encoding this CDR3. This CDR3 reads CASSLSGLAENIQYF. Here the CDR3 DNA reads TGTGCCAGCAGCTTGTCGGGACTAGCGGAAAACATTCAGTACTTC. V gene TRBV7-3 combines with J gene TRBJ2-4; 11 positions agree with TRBD2. With 3 bases clipped from V and 5 bases from J, the junction kept 3 bases outside the gene matches. Germline values: CDR1 SGHTA, CDR2 FQGTGA. The CDR3 sequence is 15 residues long.